This T cell receptor (beta chain) was recorded in a study of neurological immune-mediated disorders. This clonotype was found many times. The cDNA was generated by 5'RACE with 10-nucleotide random UMIs. In TCRdb, the 5' RACE reads were re-called with MiXCR into one record per CDR3 protein. The table has 130,000 or so distinct CDR3 sequences, roughly 3.4% seen once. CDR3 size: 15 residues. Germline V gene data show CDR1 as SGHRS and CDR2 as YFSETQ. V lost 4 bases and J lost 6, with 16 bases in between. Sequenced: PBMCs. The clonotype originates from a woman in her twenties or thirties with multiple sclerosis. This rearrangement joins TRBV5-1 to TRBJ2-2; D may match TRBD1 or TRBD2 (5 bases each). Written as DNA, the CDR3 is TGCGCCAGCAGCCCAGGTCGCAGGGACCCCGGGGAGCTGTTTTTT. It encodes CASSPGRRDPGELFF. Combining the CDR3 with reference TRBV5-1 and TRBJ2-2 gives the whole variable domain KAGVTQTPRYLIKTRGQQVTLSCSPISGHRSVSWYQQTPGQGLQFLFEYFSETQRNKGNFPGRFSGRQFSNSRSEMNVSTLELGDSALYLCASSPGRRDPGELFFGEGSRLTVL.